The clone carrying this T cell receptor (beta chain) has a handful of counts. The antigen remains unidentified. TCRdb re-called the reads through MiXCR, storing one row per CDR3 protein. The data show about 130,000 distinct CDR3 sequences, over 25% seen once. This record belongs to a study of T cell repertoires in cytomegalovirus infection. Overall study: The authors used CMV epitopes that were HLA-C-restricted (recently identified) and HLA-B-restricted (well studied). Public TCR beta signatures were indicative of both CMV infection and a matching HLA type. Points from the study as a whole: Accumulated public TCR beta family frequency recognized individuals carrying CMV together with the relevant HLA.

The CDR3 extends over 11 amino acids. CDR1 is SNHLY and CDR2 is FYNNEI in the germline V gene. V was clipped by 4 bases and J by 8 bases, with 6 bases between them. The V call is TRBV2, the J call TRBJ2-1, with D unresolved. The source material was CD8+ T cells from cultured PBMCs, sampled from culture after CMV antigen stimulation. This TCR was sampled from a human donor in good health (CMV status not recorded). Some clones in this sample may be carry-over from other donors' samples. Written as DNA, the CDR3 is TGTGCCAGCAGTGGAGGCCATGAGCAGTTCTTC. Amino acids: CASSGGHEQFF.